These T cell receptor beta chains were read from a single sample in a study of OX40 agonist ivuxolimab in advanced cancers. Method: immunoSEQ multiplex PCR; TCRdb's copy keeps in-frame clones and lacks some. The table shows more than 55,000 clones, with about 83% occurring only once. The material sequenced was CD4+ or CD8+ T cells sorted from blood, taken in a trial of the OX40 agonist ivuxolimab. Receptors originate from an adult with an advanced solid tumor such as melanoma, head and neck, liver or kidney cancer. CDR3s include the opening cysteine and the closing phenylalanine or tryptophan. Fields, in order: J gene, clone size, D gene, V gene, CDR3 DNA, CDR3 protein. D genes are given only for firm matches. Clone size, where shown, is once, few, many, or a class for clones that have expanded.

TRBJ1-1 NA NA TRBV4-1 TGCGCCAGCAGCCAAGTCATTACGATGGGGTTTGAAGCTTTCTTT CASSQVITMGFEAFF
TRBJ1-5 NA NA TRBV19 TGTGCCAGTAGTAAACGCGGGGGGCGCGGAAGCAATCAGCCCCAGCATTTT CASSKRGGRGSNQPQHF
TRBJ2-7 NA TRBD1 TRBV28 TGTGCCAGCAGTTTCCGGGGACAGGGTATGAACGAGCAGTACTTC CASSFRGQGMNEQYF
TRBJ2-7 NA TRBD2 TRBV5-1 TGCGCCAGCAGCCTCGGCGGACTAGCGGGCACCTACGAGCAGTACTTC CASSLGGLAGTYEQYF
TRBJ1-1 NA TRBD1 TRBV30 TGTGCCTGGAGTTTTAGGGGGCTGGGGACTGAAGCTTTCTTT CAWSFRGLGTEAFF
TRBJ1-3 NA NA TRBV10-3 TGTGCCATCAGTGGGAGACAGGAACTGATCTCTGGAAACACCATATATTTT CAISGRQELISGNTIYF
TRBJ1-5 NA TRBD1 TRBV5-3 TGTGCCAGAAGCTTAACTACAGGGGATGGGTGTAGCAATCAGCCCCAGCATTTT CARSLTTGDGCSNQPQHF
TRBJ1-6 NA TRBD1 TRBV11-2 TGTGCCAGCAGCCCCTCCGGGACAGCTAGCTCCTATAATTCACCCCTCCACTTT CASSPSGTASSYNSPLHF
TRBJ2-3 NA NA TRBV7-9 TGTGCCAGCAGCAGACCCGGGCGGGGAGATACGCAGTATTTT CASSRPGRGDTQYF
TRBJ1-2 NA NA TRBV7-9 TGTGCCAGCAGCTTTGCGGAGAGTACGTCCGGGGGCTACACCTTC CASSFAESTSGGYTF
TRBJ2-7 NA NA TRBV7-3 TGTGCCAGCAGCTCGTCGTCACGGGCTGCCTACGAGCAGTACTTC CASSSSSRAAYEQYF
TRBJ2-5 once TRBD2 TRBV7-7 TGTGCTAGCAGCTTACTGGGACTAGCGGAGACCCAGTACTTC CASSLLGLAETQYF
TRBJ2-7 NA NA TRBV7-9 TGTGCCAGCAGCTTATGGGGGGGCACGGTGACCTACGAGCAGTACTTC CASSLWGGTVTYEQYF
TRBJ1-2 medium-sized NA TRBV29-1 TGCAGCGTTGGCAGGGGCGATGGCTACACCTTC CSVGRGDGYTF
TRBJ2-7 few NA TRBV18 TGTGCCAGCTCACCACCCGGGTCCTACGAGCAGTACTTC CASSPPGSYEQYF
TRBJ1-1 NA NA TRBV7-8 TGTGCCAGCAGCTTAGCGTGGCCGAACACTGAAGCTTTCTTT CASSLAWPNTEAFF
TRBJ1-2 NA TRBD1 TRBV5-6 TGTGCCAGCAGCTTGGAAGGCAGGGGGCGCGGCTACACCTTC CASSLEGRGRGYTF
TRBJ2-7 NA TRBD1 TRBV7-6 TGTGCCAGCAGCTCGAACCTCGGGACAGGAGTCTACGAGCAGTACTTC CASSSNLGTGVYEQYF
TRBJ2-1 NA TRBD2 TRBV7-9 TGTGCCAGCAGCCTACTAGCGGGGGCCTACAATGAGCAGTTCTTC CASSLLAGAYNEQFF
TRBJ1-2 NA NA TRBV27 TGTGCCAGCAGCGATCATACGAACTATGGCTACACCTTC CASSDHTNYGYTF
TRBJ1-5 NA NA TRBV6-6 TGTGCCAGCAGACAGACCAGGGGATCCCATCAGCCCCAGCATTTT CASRQTRGSHQPQHF
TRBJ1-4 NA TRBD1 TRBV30 TGTGCCTGGAGTTCTACCCACAGGGGAACTAATGAAAAACTGTTTTTT CAWSSTHRGTNEKLFF
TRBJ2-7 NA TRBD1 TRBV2 TGTGCCAGCAGTGATCAGGGGGACTCCTACGAGCAGTACTTC CASSDQGDSYEQYF
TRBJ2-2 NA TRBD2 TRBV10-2 TGCGCCAGCAGCGGACTAGCGGACAACACCGGGGAGCTGTTTTTT CASSGLADNTGELFF
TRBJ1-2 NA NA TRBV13 TGTGCCAGCAGCTCAGATCCCGGGATAGGCGCCTATGGCTACACCTTC CASSSDPGIGAYGYTF
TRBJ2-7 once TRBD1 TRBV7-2 TGTGCCAGCAGCCGAACGGACAGGCTAAATTCCTACGAGCAGTACTTC CASSRTDRLNSYEQYF
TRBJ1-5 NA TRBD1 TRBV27 TGTGCCAGCAGCATTGCAGGGGGCAAAGGCAATCAGCCCCAGCATTTT CASSIAGGKGNQPQHF
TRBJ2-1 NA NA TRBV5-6 TGTGCCAGCAGCACCGACATTTACAATGAGCAGTTCTTC CASSTDIYNEQFF
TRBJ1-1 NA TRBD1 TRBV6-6 TGTGCCAGCACCGCGGACAGGGGGCTCGGTTTCTTT CASTADRGLGFF
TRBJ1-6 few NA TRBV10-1 TGCGCCAGCCTTGAGGCTTATAATTCACCCCTCCACTTT CASLEAYNSPLHF
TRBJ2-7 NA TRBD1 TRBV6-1 TGTGCCAGCAGTGCTACCCGACAGGGGGCGAAGAGCGAGCAGTACTTC CASSATRQGAKSEQYF
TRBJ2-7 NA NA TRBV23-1 TGCGCCAGCAGCACCGACCCTGGGGGAACCTACGAGCAGTACTTC CASSTDPGGTYEQYF
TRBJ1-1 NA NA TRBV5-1 TGCGCCAGCAGCTTGGACGCGGGGTTTGGGGACACTGAAGCTTTCTTT CASSLDAGFGDTEAFF
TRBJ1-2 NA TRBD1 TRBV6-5 TGTGCCAGCAGTCAACCCGGGACAGACTATGGCTACACCTTC CASSQPGTDYGYTF
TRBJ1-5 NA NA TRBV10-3 TGTGCCATCAGTGGTCAGGGAGATCAGCCCCAGCATTTT CAISGQGDQPQHF
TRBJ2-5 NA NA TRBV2 TGTGCCAGCAGTGAATTTAAGAGGCTATACTTC CASSEFKRLYF
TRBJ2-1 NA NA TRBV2 TGTGCCAGCAGTTTCCGATATGAGCAGTTCTTC CASSFRYEQFF
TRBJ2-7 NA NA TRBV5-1 TGCGCCAGCAGCTTGATGGGCTACGAGCAGTACTTC CASSLMGYEQYF
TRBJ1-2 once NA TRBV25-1 TGTGCCAGCAGTGAATATAAGGGGGCTAACTATGGCTACACCTTC CASSEYKGANYGYTF
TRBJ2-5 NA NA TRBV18 TGTGCCAGCTCACCGACTGCCCAAGAGACCCAGTACTTC CASSPTAQETQYF
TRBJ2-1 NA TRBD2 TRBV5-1 TGCGCCAGCAGCTTGACGGGGGGCTACAATGAGCAGTTCTTC CASSLTGGYNEQFF
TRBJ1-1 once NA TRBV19 TGTGCCAGTAGGGGACACTCGAACACTGAAGCTTTCTTT CASRGHSNTEAFF
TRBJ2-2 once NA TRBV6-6 TGTGCCAGCCGCGCGGGGCCAAGGAACACCGGGGAGCTGTTTTTT CASRAGPRNTGELFF
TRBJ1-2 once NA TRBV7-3 TGTGCCAGCAGCTTAAATCCTTTCTATGGCTACACCTTC CASSLNPFYGYTF
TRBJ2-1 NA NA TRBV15 TGTGCCACCGGCGATGGTAGGGTTGAGCAGTTCTTC CATGDGRVEQFF
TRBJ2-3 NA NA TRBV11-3 TGTGCCAGCAGCTCTAGCCCTGATCCTACCACAGATACGCAGTATTTT CASSSSPDPTTDTQYF
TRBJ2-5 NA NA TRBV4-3 TGCGCCAGCAGCACCGGGACAACATCCCAAGAGACCCAGTACTTC CASSTGTTSQETQYF
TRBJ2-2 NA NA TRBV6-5 TGTGCCAGCAGTTACTCTAAGTCGGGGGAGCTGTTTTTT CASSYSKSGELFF
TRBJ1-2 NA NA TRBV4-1 TGCGCCAGCAGCCCCCGACAGGCATGGAGCTATGGCTACACCTTC CASSPRQAWSYGYTF
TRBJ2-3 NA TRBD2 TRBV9 TGTGCCAGCAGCGTATGGGAGGGTAGCACAGATACGCAGTATTTT CASSVWEGSTDTQYF